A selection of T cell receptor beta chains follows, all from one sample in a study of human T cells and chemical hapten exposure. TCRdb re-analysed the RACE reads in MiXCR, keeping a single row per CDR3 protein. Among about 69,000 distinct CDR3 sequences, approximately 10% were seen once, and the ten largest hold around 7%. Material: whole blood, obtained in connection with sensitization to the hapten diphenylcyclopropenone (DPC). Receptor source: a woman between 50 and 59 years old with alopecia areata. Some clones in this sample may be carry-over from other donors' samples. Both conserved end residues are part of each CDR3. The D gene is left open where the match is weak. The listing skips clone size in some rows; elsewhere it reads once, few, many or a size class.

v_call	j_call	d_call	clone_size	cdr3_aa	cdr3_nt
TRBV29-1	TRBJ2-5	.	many	CSVGSNQETQYF	TGCAGCGTTGGGAGTAACCAAGAGACCCAGTACTTC
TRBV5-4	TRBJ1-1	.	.	CASSLAGFYTEAFF	TGTGCCAGCAGCTTGGCGGGATTTTACACTGAAGCTTTCTTT
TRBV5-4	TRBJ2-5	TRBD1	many	CASSWTGEETQYF	TGTGCCAGCAGCTGGACAGGGGAAGAGACCCAGTACTTC
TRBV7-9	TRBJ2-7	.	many	CASSHPGQPYEQYF	TGTGCCAGCAGCCATCCGGGACAACCCTACGAGCAGTACTTC
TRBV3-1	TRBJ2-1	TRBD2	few	CASSQGLAGGMSSNEQFF	TGTGCCAGCAGCCAGGGACTAGCGGGAGGAATGAGTAGCAATGAGCAGTTCTTC
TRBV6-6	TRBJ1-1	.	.	CASSRSGTENTEAFF	TGTGCCAGCAGCCGCTCCGGGACTGAAAACACTGAAGCTTTCTTT
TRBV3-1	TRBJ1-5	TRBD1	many	CASSPTGEIQPQHF	TGTGCCAGCAGCCCTACAGGGGAAATTCAGCCCCAGCATTTT
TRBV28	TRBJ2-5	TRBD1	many	CASSLPFLNRGKQETQYF	TGTGCCAGCAGCCTTCCGTTCCTTAACAGGGGCAAACAAGAGACCCAGTACTTC
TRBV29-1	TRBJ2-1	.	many	CSVEGSERNEQFF	TGCAGCGTTGAAGGGAGTGAACGTAATGAGCAGTTCTTC
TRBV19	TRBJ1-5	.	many	CASSPPRMLARVGDQPQHF	TGTGCCAGTAGTCCCCCGAGGATGCTGGCCCGGGTAGGGGATCAGCCCCAGCATTTT
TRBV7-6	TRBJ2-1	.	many	CASSLGVWNEQFF	TGTGCCAGCAGCTTGGGTGTCTGGAATGAGCAGTTCTTC
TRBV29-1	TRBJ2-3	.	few	CSVEQNTDTQYF	TGCAGCGTTGAACAAAACACAGATACGCAGTATTTT
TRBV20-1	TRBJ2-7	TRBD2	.	CSARVPLSGKDEQYF	TGCAGTGCTAGAGTCCCACTTAGCGGGAAGGACGAGCAGTACTTC
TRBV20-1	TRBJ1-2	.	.	CSARDWEADGYTF	TGCAGTGCTAGAGACTGGGAGGCGGATGGCTACACCTTC
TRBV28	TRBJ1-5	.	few	CASSLYPSRNQPQHF	TGTGCCAGCAGTTTATACCCGTCGAGGAATCAGCCCCAGCATTTT
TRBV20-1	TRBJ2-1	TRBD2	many	CSARKTTGLVSHEQFF	TGCAGTGCTAGAAAAACTACGGGACTAGTATCTCATGAGCAGTTCTTC
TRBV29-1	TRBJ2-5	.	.	CSVEGLSKETQYF	TGCAGCGTTGAGGGGCTCTCCAAAGAGACCCAGTACTTC
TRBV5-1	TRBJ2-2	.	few	CASSLAVPGTGELFF	TGCGCCAGCAGCTTGGCCGTTCCAGGCACCGGGGAGCTGTTTTTT
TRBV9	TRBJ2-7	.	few	CASGQSGYEQYF	TGTGCCAGTGGACAGAGCGGGTACGAGCAGTACTTC
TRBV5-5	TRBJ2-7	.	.	CASSLRAGSPGEQYF	TGTGCCAGCAGCTTGAGGGCGGGCTCGCCCGGGGAGCAGTACTTC
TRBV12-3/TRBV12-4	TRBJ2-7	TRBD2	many	CASTPGLAGVEQYF	TGTGCCAGCACTCCGGGACTAGCGGGCGTCGAGCAGTACTTC
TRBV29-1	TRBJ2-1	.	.	CSVNLAGADQFF	TGCAGCGTTAACCTTGCGGGCGCCGACCAGTTCTTC
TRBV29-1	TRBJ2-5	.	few	CSVGLETQYF	TGCAGCGTCGGCCTCGAGACCCAGTACTTC
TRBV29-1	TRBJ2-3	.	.	CSVESTTQYF	TGCAGCGTTGAGAGTACCACGCAGTATTTT
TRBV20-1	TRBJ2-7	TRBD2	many	CSARDVAGGSSYEQYF	TGCAGTGCTAGAGACGTAGCGGGAGGGTCCTCCTACGAGCAGTACTTC